The rows below give T cell receptor beta chains drawn from one sample of a study of blood T cell repertoires in COVID-19. Clones were sequenced by immunoSEQ multiplex PCR, and TCRdb holds only the in-frame ones, with some missing. In the table there are tens of thousands of clones, around 80% of which are singletons. The specimen was peripheral blood. Source of these receptors: a human donor in a cohort sampled during active or convalescent COVID-19. The CDR3 runs from the conserved cysteine through the conserved F or W. A D gene is named only where the DNA matches it firmly. Rows may omit the clone size; those that give it use once, few, many or a size class.

clone_size j_call d_call v_call cdr3_nt cdr3_aa
NA TRBJ2-5 TRBD2 TRBV18 TGTGCCAGCCACCCTTCCAGCGGGGCACAAGAGACCCAGTACTTC CASHPSSGAQETQYF
few TRBJ2-7 NA TRBV9 TGTGCCAGCAGCGTAGGGACCGGGGAGACCTACGAGCAGTACTTC CASSVGTGETYEQYF
NA TRBJ2-3 TRBD2 TRBV2 TGTGCCAGCAGGCGCGGGACTAGCGGGGGTTGGAGTTATTTT CASRRGTSGGWSYF
few TRBJ1-2 TRBD1 TRBV15 TGTGCCACCAGCAGATCCCGGGACAGCCTAAATGGCTACACCTTC CATSRSRDSLNGYTF
NA TRBJ2-3 NA TRBV29-1 TGCAGCGTTGAAGAGGCACTAGAGGCGCAGTATTTT CSVEEALEAQYF
NA TRBJ2-7 TRBD2 TRBV28 TGTGCCAGCAGTACAAGACTAGCGGGGGATAAATACTACGAGCAGTACTTC CASSTRLAGDKYYEQYF
NA TRBJ1-1 NA TRBV25-1 TGTGCCAGCAGTGAATCGCAGTTAAACACTGAAGCTTTCTTT CASSESQLNTEAFF
NA TRBJ2-7 NA TRBV7-7 TGTGCTAGCAGCTTAAATGGCAAACCCTACGAGCAGTACTTC CASSLNGKPYEQYF
NA TRBJ1-3 NA TRBV14 TGTGCCAGCAGCCAAGGACGGAACCAGGGGTTCTCTGGAAACACCATATATTTT CASSQGRNQGFSGNTIYF
NA TRBJ2-3 NA TRBV7-9 TGTGCCAGCAGCGGAACAGGGAGCACAGATACGCAGTATTTT CASSGTGSTDTQYF
NA TRBJ1-4 NA TRBV5-4 TGTGCCAGCAGCCTTGGCAGAACCACTAATGAAAAACTGTTTTTT CASSLGRTTNEKLFF
NA TRBJ1-2 NA TRBV10-3 TGTGCCATCAGTGAGTTTGTCGCACAGAGCTATGGCTACACCTTC CAISEFVAQSYGYTF
NA TRBJ2-1 TRBD1 TRBV12-3/TRBV12-4 TGTGCCAGCAGTTTAGATACAGGGGGAGAGCAGTTCTTC CASSLDTGGEQFF
NA TRBJ2-3 TRBD2 TRBV24-1 TGTGCCACCAGTGCGGCGGGGGGCACAGATACGCAGTATTTT CATSAAGGTDTQYF
NA TRBJ2-1 TRBD2 TRBV7-6 TGTGCCAGCAGCTTAGCGCAAATAGCGGGGGAGGTTAACAATGAGCAGTTCTTC CASSLAQIAGEVNNEQFF
NA TRBJ2-2 NA TRBV5-1 TGCGCCAGCAGCTTGGGGGACACAAGCCCCGGGGAGCTGTTTTTT CASSLGDTSPGELFF
once TRBJ2-7 TRBD1 TRBV6-5 TGTGCCAGCAGTTTCGGACAGGGACCCTACGAGCAGTACTTC CASSFGQGPYEQYF
NA TRBJ1-1 NA TRBV18 TGTGCCAGCTCACCATTGAGTGACACTGAAGCTTTCTTT CASSPLSDTEAFF
once TRBJ1-1 NA TRBV6-5 TGTGCCAGCACGGTTTGGACAGATTCGAACACTGAAGCTTTCTTT CASTVWTDSNTEAFF
NA TRBJ2-2 NA TRBV25-1 TGTGCCAGCAGTGTGATGAGGGGGTACACCGGGGAGCTGTTTTTT CASSVMRGYTGELFF
NA TRBJ2-1 TRBD1 TRBV5-1 TGCGCCAGCAGCTTGGGCCTCGGGACAGGGGGCTACAATGAGCAGTTCTTC CASSLGLGTGGYNEQFF
NA TRBJ1-2 TRBD1 TRBV18 TGTGCCAGCTCACCTGGGGACAGAAGCTATGGCTACACCTTC CASSPGDRSYGYTF
NA TRBJ2-1 TRBD1 TRBV6-5 TGTGCCAGCAGCCGGGACAGTTCCAATGAGCAGTTCTTC CASSRDSSNEQFF
few TRBJ1-2 NA TRBV6-5 TGTGCCAGCAGAGACCGGGAACAGGGTGGCTACACCTTC CASRDREQGGYTF
NA TRBJ1-1 TRBD1 TRBV10-3 TGTGCCATCAGTGAGTCGATACAGGGGGCTTCTGGCACTGAAGCTTTCTTT CAISESIQGASGTEAFF
NA TRBJ2-3 NA TRBV30 TGTGCCTGGAGTCCCTCCGGGAACACAGATACGCAGTATTTT CAWSPSGNTDTQYF
NA TRBJ2-2 TRBD2 TRBV7-9 TGTGCCAGCAGCTTCAGTGCGGGACTAGCGGCCACCGGGGAGCTGTTTTTT CASSFSAGLAATGELFF
NA TRBJ2-3 NA TRBV7-9 TGTGCCAGCACCGTCGGGAGTAGCACAGATACGCAGTATTTT CASTVGSSTDTQYF
NA TRBJ2-1 TRBD1 TRBV6-6 TGTGCCAGCACCGGGACAGGGGGCACAAATGAGCAGTTCTTC CASTGTGGTNEQFF
NA TRBJ2-1 NA TRBV15 TGTGCCACCAGCCGAGTGACTGGGAATGAGCAGTTCTTC CATSRVTGNEQFF
NA TRBJ2-1 TRBD2 TRBV6-2/TRBV6-3 TGTGCCAGCAGTCGGTCCCGACTAGCGGTTCACAATGAGCAGTTCTTC CASSRSRLAVHNEQFF
NA TRBJ2-5 NA TRBV11-2 TGTGCCAGCAGCCAGCCCGAGGGTCTGGAGACCCAGTACTTC CASSQPEGLETQYF
few TRBJ2-3 TRBD1 TRBV6-5 TGTGCCAGCAGCCGGGACAGGGGTACAGATACGCAGTATTTT CASSRDRGTDTQYF
NA TRBJ2-5 NA TRBV5-1 TGCGCCAGCAGCTTACAAGCGGGCGCAGAGACCCAGTACTTC CASSLQAGAETQYF
NA TRBJ1-5 NA TRBV12-3/TRBV12-4 TGTGCCAGCAGGGTCGGCCGGGAGCCCCAGCATTTT CASRVGREPQHF
NA TRBJ1-1 TRBD1 TRBV11-2 TGTGCCAGCAGCCACGACAGGGGGGGAGCTTTCTTT CASSHDRGGAFF
once TRBJ2-7 TRBD1 TRBV2 TGTGCCAGCATTGGTGGGGGACAGGGGAATTACGAGCAGTACTTC CASIGGGQGNYEQYF
NA TRBJ2-1 NA TRBV29-1 TGCAGCGTTTCTGTTACTCTGGAGCAGTTCTTC CSVSVTLEQFF
NA TRBJ1-2 NA TRBV28 TGTGCCAGCAGTTTGAGGGAGGACTATGGCTACACCTTC CASSLREDYGYTF
NA TRBJ2-5 TRBD1 TRBV11-1 TGTGCCAGCAGCCGCCTGGGACAGGCTCAAGAGACCCAGTACTTC CASSRLGQAQETQYF
NA TRBJ1-5 NA TRBV19 TGTGCCAGTAGTGATTCCTGGGGGGTACGCAATCAGCCCCAGCATTTT CASSDSWGVRNQPQHF
few TRBJ2-7 NA TRBV6-5 TGTGCCAGTCTCGGACACCTCTACGAGCAGTACTTC CASLGHLYEQYF
NA TRBJ2-6 TRBD1 TRBV11-2 TGTGCCAGCAGCTCGCCTCGGGGGACAGGGGCAACTGGGGCCAACGTCCTGACTTTC CASSSPRGTGATGANVLTF
many TRBJ1-6 NA TRBV19 TGTGCCAGTAGTGCACAGAGCTCCTATAATTCACCCCTCCACTTT CASSAQSSYNSPLHF
NA TRBJ1-1 NA TRBV6-5 TGTGCCAGCAGTAATGGACAGTTGTCCACTGAAGCTTTCTTT CASSNGQLSTEAFF
NA TRBJ1-2 TRBD1 TRBV6-6 TGTGCCAGCAGTCGTCGACAGGGGGCGCTTTCTAACTATGGCTACACCTTC CASSRRQGALSNYGYTF
NA TRBJ1-2 TRBD1 TRBV11-2 TGTGCCAGCAGCTTAAGCCACAGGGGCGACTATGGCTACACCTTC CASSLSHRGDYGYTF
NA TRBJ2-7 NA TRBV18 TGTGCCAGCTCACCATTTTCAGGAAAGGTAGGTAGAGCGGAGTACTTC CASSPFSGKVGRAEYF